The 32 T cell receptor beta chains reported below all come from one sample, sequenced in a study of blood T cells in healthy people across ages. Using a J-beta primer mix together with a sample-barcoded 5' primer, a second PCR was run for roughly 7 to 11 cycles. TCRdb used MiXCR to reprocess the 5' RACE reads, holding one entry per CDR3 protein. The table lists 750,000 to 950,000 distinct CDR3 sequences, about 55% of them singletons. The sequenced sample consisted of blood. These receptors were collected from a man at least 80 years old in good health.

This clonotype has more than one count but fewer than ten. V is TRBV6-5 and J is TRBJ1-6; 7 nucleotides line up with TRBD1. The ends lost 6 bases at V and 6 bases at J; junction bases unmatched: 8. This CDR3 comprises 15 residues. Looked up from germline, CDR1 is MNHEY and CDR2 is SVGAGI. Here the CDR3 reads CASSPQGGPNSPLHF. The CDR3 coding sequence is TGTGCCAGCAGCCCCCAGGGGGGTCCTAATTCACCCCTCCACTTT.

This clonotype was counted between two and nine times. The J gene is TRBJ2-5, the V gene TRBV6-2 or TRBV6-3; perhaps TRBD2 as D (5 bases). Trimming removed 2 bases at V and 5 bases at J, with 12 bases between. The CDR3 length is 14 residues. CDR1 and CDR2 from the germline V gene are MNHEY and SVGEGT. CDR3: CASSYDRKRETQYF. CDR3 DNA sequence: TGTGCCAGCAGTTACGATCGGAAGCGGGAGACCCAGTACTTC.

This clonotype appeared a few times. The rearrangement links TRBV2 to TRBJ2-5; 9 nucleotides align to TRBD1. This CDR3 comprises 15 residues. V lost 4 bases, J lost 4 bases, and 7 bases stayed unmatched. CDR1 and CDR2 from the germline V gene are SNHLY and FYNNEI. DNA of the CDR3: TGTGCCAGCAGTGTGGACAGGGGAAGAGGAGAGACCCAGTACTTC. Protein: CASSVDRGRGETQYF. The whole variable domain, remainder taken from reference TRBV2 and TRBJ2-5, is EPEVTQTPSHQVTQMGQEVILRCVPISNHLYFYWYRQILGQKVEFLVSFYNNEISEKSEIFDDQFSVERPDGSNFTLKIRSTKLEDSAMYFCASSVDRGRGETQYFGPGTRLLVL.

CDR3 sequence (DNA): TGTGCCAGCAGTTACCCACCGGGCGGTAAGCCGTACGAGCAGTACTTC. As protein: CASSYPPGGKPYEQYF. V is TRBV6-5 and J is TRBJ2-7; D not certain. Germline V gene sequence: CDR1 MNHEY, CDR2 SVGAGI. V was trimmed by 2 bases and J by 4 bases, leaving 18 bases between them. The CDR3 length is 16 residues.

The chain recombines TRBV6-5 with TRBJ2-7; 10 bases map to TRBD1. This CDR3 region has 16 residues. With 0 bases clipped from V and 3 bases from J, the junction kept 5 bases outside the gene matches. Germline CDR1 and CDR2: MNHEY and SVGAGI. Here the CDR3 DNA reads TGTGCCAGCAGTTACTCGGGGGACAGGGGCCTCTACGAGCAGTACTTC. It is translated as CASSYSGDRGLYEQYF.

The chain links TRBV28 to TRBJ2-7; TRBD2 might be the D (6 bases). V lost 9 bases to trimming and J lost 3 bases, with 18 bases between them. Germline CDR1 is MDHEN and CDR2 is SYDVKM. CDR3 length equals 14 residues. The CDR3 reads CASNLPGVIYEQYF. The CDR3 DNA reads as TGTGCCAGTAACCTTCCGGGAGTTATCTACGAGCAGTACTTC.

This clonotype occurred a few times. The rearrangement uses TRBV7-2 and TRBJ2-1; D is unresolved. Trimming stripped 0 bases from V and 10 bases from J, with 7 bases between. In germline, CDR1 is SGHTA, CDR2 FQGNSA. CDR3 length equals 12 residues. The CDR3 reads CASSLAAQEQFF. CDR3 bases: TGTGCCAGCAGCTTAGCTGCGCAGGAGCAGTTCTTC. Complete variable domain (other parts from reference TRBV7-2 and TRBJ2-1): GAGVSQSPSNKVTEKGKDVELRCDPISGHTALYWYRQSLGQGLEFLIYFQGNSAPDKSGLPSDRFSAERTGGSVSTLTIQRTQQEDSAVYLCASSLAAQEQFFGPGTRLTVL.

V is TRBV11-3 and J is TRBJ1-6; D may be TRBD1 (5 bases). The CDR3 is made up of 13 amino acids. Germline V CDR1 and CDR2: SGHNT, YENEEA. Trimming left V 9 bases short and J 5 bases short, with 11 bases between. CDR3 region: CASMGENNSPLHF. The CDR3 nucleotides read TGTGCCAGTATGGGGGAAAATAATTCACCCCTCCACTTT. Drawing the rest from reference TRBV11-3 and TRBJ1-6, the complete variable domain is EAGVVQSPRYKIIEKKQPVAFWCNPISGHNTLYWYLQNLGQGPELLIRYENEEAVDDSQLPKDRFSAERLKGVDSTLKIQPAELGDSAVYLCASMGENNSPLHFGNGTRLTVT.

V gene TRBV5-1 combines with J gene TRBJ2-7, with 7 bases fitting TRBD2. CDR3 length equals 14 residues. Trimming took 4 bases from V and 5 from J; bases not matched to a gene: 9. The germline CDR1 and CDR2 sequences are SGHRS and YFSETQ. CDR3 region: CASSRAPGGNEQYF. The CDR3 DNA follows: TGCGCCAGCAGCCGCGCCCCCGGGGGGAACGAGCAGTACTTC.

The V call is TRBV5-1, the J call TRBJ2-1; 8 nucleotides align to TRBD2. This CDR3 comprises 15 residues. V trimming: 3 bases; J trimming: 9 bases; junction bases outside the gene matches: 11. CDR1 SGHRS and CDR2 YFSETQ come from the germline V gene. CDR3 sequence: CASSSNGLAQTEQFF. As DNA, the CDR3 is TGCGCCAGCAGCTCAAATGGACTAGCCCAAACTGAGCAGTTCTTC. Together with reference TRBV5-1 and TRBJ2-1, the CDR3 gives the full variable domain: KAGVTQTPRYLIKTRGQQVTLSCSPISGHRSVSWYQQTPGQGLQFLFEYFSETQRNKGNFPGRFSGRQFSNSRSEMNVSTLELGDSALYLCASSSNGLAQTEQFFGPGTRLTVL.

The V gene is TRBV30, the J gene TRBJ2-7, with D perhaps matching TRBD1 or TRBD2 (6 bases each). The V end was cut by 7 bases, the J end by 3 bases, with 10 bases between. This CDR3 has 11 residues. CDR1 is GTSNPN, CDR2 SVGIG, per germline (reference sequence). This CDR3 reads CALRGVYEQYF. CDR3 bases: TGTGCCTTGAGGGGGGTCTACGAGCAGTACTTC.

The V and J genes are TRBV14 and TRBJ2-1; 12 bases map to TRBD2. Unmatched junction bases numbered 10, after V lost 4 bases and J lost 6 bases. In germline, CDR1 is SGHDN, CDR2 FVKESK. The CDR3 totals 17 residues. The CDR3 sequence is CASSPYLLAGGINEQFF. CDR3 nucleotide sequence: TGTGCCAGCAGCCCCTACCTCCTAGCGGGAGGGATCAATGAGCAGTTCTTC.

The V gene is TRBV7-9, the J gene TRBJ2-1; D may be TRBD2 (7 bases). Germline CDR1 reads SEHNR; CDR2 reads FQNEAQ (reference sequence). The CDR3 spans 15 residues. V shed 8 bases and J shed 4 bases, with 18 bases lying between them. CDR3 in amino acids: CASWGAGVAYNEQFF. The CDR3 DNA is TGTGCCAGCTGGGGGGCGGGAGTAGCATACAATGAGCAGTTCTTC.

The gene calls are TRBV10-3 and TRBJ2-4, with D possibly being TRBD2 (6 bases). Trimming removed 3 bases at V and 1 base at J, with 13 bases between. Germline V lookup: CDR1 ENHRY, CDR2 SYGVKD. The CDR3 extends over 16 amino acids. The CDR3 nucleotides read TGTGCCATCAGTGAAACACCGGAGGGGGCCAAAAACATTCAGTACTTC. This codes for CAISETPEGAKNIQYF.

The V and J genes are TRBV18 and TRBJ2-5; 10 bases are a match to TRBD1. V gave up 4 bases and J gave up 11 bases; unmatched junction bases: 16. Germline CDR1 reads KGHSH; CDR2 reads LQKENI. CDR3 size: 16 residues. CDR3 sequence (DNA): TGTGCCAGCTCACTCATCGGGACAGGGGTAGACAATGAGCAGTACTTC. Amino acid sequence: CASSLIGTGVDNEQYF.

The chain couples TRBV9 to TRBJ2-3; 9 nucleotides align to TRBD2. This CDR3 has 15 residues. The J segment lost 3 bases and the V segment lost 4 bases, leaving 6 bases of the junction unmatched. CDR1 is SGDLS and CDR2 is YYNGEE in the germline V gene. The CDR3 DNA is TGTGCCAGCAGCATAGGACTAGCGCTTACAGATACGCAGTATTTT. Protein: CASSIGLALTDTQYF.

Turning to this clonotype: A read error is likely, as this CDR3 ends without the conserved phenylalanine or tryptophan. DNA of the CDR3: TGCAGTGCTGCTCCTCCCAGGGGGCTCTACGAGCAGTACTTA. Amino acid sequence: CSAAPPRGLYEQYL. The rearrangement links TRBV20-1 to TRBJ2-5; TRBD1 agrees at 8 bases. The better agreement between TRBJ2-7 and the DNA end casts doubt on the J call. The CDR3 is 14 amino acids. The germline CDR1 and CDR2 sequences are DFQATT and SNEGSKA (reference sequence).

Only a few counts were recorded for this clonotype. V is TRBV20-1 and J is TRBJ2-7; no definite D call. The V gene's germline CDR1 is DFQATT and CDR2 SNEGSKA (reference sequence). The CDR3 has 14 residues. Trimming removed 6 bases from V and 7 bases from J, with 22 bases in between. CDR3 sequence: CSAGKQSKNNEQYF. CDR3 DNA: TGCAGTGCAGGGAAACAATCGAAAAACAATGAGCAGTACTTC.

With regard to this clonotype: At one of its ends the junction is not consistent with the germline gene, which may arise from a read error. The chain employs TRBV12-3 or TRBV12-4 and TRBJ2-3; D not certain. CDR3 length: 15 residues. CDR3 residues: CASSLRREATDMQYF. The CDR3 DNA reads TGTGCCAGCAGTTTACGGAGAGAGGCCACAGATATGCAGTATTTT.

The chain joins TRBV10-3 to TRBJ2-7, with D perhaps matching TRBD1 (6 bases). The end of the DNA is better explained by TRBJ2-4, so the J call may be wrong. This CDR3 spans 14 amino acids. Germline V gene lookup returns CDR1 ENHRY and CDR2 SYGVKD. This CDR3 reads CAISESQGLNIQYF. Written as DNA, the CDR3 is TGTGCCATCAGTGAGTCCCAGGGGCTCAACATTCAGTACTTC.

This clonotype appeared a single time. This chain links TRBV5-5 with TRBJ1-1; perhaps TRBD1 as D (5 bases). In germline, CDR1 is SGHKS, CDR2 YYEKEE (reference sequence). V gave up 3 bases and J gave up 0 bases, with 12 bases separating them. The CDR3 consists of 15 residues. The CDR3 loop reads CASSSLTAMNTEAFF. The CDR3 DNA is TGTGCCAGCAGCTCCCTGACAGCAATGAACACTGAAGCTTTCTTT.

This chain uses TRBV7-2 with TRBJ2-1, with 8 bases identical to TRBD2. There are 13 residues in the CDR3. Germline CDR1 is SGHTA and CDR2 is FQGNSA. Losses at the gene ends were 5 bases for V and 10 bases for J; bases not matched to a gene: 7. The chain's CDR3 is CASSGGTSLEQFF. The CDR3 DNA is TGTGCCAGCAGCGGGGGGACTAGTTTGGAGCAGTTCTTC.

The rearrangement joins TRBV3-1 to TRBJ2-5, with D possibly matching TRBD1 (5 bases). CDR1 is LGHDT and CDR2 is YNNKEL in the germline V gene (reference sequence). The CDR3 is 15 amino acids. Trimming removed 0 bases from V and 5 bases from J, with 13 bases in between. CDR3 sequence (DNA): TGTGCCAGCAGCCAAGATGGCAGGGCCGGGGAGACCCAGTACTTC. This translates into CASSQDGRAGETQYF.

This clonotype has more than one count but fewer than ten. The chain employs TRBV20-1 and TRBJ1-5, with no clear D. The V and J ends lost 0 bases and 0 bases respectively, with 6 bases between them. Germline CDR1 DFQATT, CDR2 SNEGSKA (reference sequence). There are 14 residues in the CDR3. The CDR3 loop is CSARESDSNQPQHF. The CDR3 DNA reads TGCAGTGCTAGAGAAAGTGATAGCAATCAGCCCCAGCATTTT.

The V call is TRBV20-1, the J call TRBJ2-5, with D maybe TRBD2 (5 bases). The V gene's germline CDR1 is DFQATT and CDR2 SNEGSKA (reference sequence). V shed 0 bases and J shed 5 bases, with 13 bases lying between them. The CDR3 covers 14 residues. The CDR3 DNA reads TGCAGTGCTAGAGATCCCAGACTAAGGGAGACCCAGTACTTC. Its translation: CSARDPRLRETQYF.

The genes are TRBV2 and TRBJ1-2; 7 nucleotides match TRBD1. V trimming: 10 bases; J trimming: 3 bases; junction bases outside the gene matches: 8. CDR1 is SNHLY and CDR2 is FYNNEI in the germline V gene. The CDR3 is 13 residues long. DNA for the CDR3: TGTGCCACCCCGGGACAGCACGACTATGGCTACACCTTC. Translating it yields CATPGQHDYGYTF.

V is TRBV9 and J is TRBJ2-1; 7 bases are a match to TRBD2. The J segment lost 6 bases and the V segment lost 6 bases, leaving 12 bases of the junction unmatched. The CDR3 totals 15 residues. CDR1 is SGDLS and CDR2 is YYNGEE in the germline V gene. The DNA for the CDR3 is TGTGCCAGCACCAAGACGGGAGGCACGACCAATGAGCAGTTCTTC. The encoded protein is CASTKTGGTTNEQFF. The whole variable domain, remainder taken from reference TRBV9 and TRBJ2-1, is DSGVTQTPKHLITATGQRVTLRCSPRSGDLSVYWYQQSLDQGLQFLIQYYNGEERAKGNILERFSAQQFPDLHSELNLSSLELGDSALYFCASTKTGGTTNEQFFGPGTRLTVL.

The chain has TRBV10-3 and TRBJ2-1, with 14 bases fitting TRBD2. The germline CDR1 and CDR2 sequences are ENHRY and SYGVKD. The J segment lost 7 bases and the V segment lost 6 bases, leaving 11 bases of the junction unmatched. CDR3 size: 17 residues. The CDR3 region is CAISETGTSGSQNEQFF. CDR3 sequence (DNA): TGTGCCATCAGCGAAACCGGGACTAGCGGGAGTCAAAATGAGCAGTTCTTC.

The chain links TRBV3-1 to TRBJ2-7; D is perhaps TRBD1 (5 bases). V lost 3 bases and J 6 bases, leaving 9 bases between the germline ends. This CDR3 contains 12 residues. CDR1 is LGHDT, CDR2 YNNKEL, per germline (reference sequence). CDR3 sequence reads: CASSHRAGEQYF. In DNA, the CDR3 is TGTGCCAGCAGCCACAGGGCAGGCGAGCAGTACTTC.

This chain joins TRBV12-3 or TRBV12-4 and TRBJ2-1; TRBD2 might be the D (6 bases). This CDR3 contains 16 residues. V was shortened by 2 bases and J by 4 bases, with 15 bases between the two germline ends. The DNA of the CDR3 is TGTGCCAGCAGTTTACAGCTTAGCGGAGTATACAATGAGCAGTTCTTC. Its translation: CASSLQLSGVYNEQFF.

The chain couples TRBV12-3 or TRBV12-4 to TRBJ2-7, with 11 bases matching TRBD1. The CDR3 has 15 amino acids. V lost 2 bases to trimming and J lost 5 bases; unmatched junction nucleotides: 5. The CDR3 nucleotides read TGTGCCAGCAGTTTAAGGACAGGGGGCGCGGACGAGCAGTACTTC. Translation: CASSLRTGGADEQYF.

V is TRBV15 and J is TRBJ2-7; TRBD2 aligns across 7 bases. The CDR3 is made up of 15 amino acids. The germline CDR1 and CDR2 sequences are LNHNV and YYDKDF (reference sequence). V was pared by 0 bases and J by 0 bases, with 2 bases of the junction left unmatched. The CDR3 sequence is CATSREAGVSYEQYF. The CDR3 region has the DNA TGTGCCACCAGCAGAGAGGCGGGAGTCTCCTACGAGCAGTACTTC.